The clone carrying this TCR beta chain was picked up many times. The antigen is undetermined. Patients aged 18 to 65 with hyperthyroidism were newly diagnosed, with duration under 2 months. RNA transcripts served as the template for amplifying TCR beta CDR3 regions. When the TCR CDR3 underwent first-round RT-PCR, the HTBI primer set was used. TCRdb ran MiXCR on the multiplex PCR reads and lists one entry per CDR3 protein. The sample carries around 440,000 distinct CDR3 sequences, 15% to 18% recorded once. CDR3 length: 14 residues. CDR1 and CDR2 from the germline V gene are SGHRS and YFSETQ. The V gene lost 4 bases and the J gene lost 1 base, with 11 bases spanning the gap. The data derive from a study of T cells in Graves' hyperthyroidism and ophthalmopathy. Study-level results: Ophthalmopathy could be told apart from stable hyperthyroidism with a 13 V-J model. Before onset, ophthalmopathy was predicted by the model a median about 6.2 months earlier.

The chain carries TRBV5-1 and TRBJ1-1, with D hard to call. The receptor was isolated from a woman aged 18-29 years with Graves' hyperthyroidism. The sequenced sample consisted of blood. CDR3 in DNA: TGCGCCAGCAGCCCCAGCGGAACGAACACTGAAGCTTTCTTT. It yields the protein CASSPSGTNTEAFF.